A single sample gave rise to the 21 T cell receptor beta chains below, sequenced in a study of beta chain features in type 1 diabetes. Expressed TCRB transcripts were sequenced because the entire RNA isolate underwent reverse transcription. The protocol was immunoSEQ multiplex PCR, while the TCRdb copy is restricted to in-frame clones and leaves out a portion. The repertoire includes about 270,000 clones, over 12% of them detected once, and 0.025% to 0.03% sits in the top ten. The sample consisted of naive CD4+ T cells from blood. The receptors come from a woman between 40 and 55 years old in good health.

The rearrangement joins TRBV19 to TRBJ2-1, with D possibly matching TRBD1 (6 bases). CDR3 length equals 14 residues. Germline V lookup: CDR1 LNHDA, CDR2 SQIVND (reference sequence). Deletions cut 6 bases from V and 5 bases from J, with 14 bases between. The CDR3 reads CASSKGVGNNEQFF. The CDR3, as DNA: TGTGCCAGTAGCAAGGGGGTAGGAAACAATGAGCAGTTCTTC.

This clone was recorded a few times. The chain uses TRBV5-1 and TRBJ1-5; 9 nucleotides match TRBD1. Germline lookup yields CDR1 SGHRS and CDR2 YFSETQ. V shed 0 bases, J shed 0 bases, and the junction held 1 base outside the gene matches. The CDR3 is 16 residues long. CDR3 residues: CASSLGDRDSNQPQHF. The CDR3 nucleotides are TGCGCCAGCAGCTTGGGGGACAGGGATAGCAATCAGCCCCAGCATTTT.

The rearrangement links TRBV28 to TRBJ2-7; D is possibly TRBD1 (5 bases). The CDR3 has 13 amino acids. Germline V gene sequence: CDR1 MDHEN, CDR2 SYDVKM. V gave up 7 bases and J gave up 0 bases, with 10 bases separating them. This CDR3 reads CASTPTVSYEQYF. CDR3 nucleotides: TGTGCCAGCACCCCGACAGTCTCCTACGAGCAGTACTTC.

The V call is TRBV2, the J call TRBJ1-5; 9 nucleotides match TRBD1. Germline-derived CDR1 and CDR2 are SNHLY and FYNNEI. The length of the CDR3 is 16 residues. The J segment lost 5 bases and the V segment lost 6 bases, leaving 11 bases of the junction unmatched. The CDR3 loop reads CASRTLDRGPDQPQHF. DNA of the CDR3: TGTGCCAGCAGGACTCTGGACAGGGGACCTGATCAGCCCCAGCATTTT.

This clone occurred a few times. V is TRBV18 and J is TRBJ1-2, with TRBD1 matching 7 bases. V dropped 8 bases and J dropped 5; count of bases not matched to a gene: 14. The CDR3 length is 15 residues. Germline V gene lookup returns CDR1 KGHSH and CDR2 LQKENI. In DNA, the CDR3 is TGTGCCAGCACCCTTAACGGACAGGTCTTGTATGGCTACACCTTC. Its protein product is CASTLNGQVLYGYTF.

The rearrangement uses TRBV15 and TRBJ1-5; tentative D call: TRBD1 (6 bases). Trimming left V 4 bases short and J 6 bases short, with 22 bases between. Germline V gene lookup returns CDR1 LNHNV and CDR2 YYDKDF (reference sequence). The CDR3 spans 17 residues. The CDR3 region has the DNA TGTGCCACCAGCACCGGAGAGAGGGGGAGTTGGCGTCAGCCCCAGCATTTT. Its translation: CATSTGERGSWRQPQHF.

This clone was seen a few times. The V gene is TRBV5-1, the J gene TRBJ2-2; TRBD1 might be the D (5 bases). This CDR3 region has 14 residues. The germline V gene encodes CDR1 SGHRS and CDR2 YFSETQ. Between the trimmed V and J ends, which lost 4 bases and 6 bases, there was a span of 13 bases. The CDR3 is CASSPTEVAGELFF. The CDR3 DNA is TGCGCCAGCAGCCCGACAGAGGTGGCCGGGGAGCTGTTTTTT.

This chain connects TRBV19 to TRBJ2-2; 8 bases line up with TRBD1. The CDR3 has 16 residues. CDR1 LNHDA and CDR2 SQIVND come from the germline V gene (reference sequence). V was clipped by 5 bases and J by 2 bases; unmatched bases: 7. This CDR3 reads CASSPRGQGNTGELFF. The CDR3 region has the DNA TGTGCCAGTAGTCCGAGAGGACAGGGTAACACCGGGGAGCTGTTTTTT.

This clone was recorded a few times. The chain's CDR3 is CASRDGGTSGGYEQYF. DNA of the CDR3: TGTGCCAGCAGAGACGGGGGGACTAGCGGGGGGTACGAGCAGTACTTC. The chain links TRBV2 to TRBJ2-7, with TRBD2 matching over 15 bases. The V and J ends lost 6 bases and 4 bases, in that order; junction bases with no gene match: 7. Germline CDR1 is SNHLY and CDR2 is FYNNEI. The CDR3 is made up of 16 amino acids.

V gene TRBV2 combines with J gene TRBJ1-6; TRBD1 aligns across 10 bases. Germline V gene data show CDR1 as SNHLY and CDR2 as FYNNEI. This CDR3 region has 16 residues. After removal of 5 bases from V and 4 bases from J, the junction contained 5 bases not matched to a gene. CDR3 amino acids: CASSMTGGWYNSPLHF. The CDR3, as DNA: TGTGCCAGCAGTATGACAGGGGGCTGGTATAATTCACCCCTCCACTTT.

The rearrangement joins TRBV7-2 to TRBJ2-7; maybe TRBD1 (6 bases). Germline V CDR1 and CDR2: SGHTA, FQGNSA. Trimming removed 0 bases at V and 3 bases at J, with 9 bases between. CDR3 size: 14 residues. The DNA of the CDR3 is TGTGCCAGCAGCTTAGCGTGGACAGACTACGAGCAGTACTTC. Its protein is CASSLAWTDYEQYF.

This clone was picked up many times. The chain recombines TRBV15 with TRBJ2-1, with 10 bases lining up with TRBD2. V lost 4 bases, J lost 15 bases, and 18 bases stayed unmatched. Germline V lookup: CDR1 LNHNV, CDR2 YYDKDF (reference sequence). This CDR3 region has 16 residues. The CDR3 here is CATSNPSGGAAPQGFF. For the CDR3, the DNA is TGTGCCACCAGCAACCCTAGCGGGGGCGCGGCCCCCCAGGGGTTCTTC.

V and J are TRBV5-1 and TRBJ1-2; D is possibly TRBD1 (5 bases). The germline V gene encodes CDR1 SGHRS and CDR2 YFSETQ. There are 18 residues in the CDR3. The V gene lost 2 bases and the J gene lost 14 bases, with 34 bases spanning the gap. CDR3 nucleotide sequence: TGCGCCAGCAGCTTAAGTCTCGGACAACAGCAAAGTCAGAACCTACTAACCTTC. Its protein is CASSLSLGQQQSQNLLTF. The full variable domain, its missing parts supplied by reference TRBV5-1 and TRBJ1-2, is KAGVTQTPRYLIKTRGQQVTLSCSPISGHRSVSWYQQTPGQGLQFLFEYFSETQRNKGNFPGRFSGRQFSNSRSEMNVSTLELGDSALYLCASSLSLGQQQSQNLLTFGSGTRLTVV.

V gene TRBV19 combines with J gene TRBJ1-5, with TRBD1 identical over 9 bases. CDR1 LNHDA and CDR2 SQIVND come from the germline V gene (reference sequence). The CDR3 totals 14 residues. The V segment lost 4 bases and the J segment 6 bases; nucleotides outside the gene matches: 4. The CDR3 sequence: CASSTGTGFQPQHF. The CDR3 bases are TGTGCCAGTAGTACTGGGACAGGGTTTCAGCCCCAGCATTTT.

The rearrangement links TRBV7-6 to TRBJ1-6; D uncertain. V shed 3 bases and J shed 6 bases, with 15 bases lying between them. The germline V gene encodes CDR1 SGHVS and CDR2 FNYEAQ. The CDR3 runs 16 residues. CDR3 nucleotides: TGTGCCAGCAGCTTGAGTCGTCCGGGTTCTAATTCACCCCTCCACTTT. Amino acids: CASSLSRPGSNSPLHF. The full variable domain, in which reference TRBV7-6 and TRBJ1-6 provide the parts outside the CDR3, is GAGVSQSPRYKVTKRGQDVALRCDPISGHVSLYWYRQALGQGPEFLTYFNYEAQQDKSGLPNDRFSAERPEGSISTLTIQRTEQRDSAMYRCASSLSRPGSNSPLHFGNGTRLTVT.

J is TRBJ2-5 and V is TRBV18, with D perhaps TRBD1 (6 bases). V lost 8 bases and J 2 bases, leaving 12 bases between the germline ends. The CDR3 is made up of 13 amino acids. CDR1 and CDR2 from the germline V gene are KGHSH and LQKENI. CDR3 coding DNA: TGTGCCAGCGGACCGGGACATCAAGAGACCCAGTACTTC. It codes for CASGPGHQETQYF.

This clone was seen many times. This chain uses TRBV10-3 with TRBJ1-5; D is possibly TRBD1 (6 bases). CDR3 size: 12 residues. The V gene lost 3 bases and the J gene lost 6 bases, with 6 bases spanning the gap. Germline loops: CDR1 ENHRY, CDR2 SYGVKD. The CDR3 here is CAISEGGQPQHF. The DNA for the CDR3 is TGTGCCATCAGTGAAGGGGGTCAGCCCCAGCATTTT.

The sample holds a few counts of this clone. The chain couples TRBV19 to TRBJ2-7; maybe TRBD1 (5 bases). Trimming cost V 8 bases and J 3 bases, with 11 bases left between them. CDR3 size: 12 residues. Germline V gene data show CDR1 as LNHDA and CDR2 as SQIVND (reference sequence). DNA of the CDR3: TGTGCCAGTTCGACAGTGAGCTACGAGCAGTACTTC. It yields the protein CASSTVSYEQYF. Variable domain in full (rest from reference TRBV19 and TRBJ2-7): DGGITQSPKYLFRKEGQNVTLSCEQNLNHDAMYWYRQDPGQGLRLIYYSQIVNDFQKGDIAEGYSVSREKKESFPLTVTSAQKNPTAFYLCASSTVSYEQYFGPGTRLTVT.

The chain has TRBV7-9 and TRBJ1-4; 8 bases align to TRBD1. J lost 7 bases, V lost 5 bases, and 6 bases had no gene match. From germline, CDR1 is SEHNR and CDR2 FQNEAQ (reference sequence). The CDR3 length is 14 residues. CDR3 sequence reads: CASSTGTGAEKLFF. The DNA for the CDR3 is TGTGCCAGCAGCACCGGGACAGGAGCTGAAAAACTGTTTTTT.

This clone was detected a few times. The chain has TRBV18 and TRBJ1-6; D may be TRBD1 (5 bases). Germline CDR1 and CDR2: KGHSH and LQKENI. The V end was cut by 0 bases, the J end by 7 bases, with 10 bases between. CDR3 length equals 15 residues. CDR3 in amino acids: CASSPPVRGNSPLHF. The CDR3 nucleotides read TGTGCCAGCTCACCACCCGTACGGGGGAATTCACCCCTCCACTTT.

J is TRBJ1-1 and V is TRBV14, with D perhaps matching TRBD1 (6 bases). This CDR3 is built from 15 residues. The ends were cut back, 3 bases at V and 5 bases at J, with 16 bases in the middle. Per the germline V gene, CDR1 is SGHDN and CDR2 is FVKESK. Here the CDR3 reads CASSHPRGIRTEAFF. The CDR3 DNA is TGTGCCAGCAGCCATCCTAGGGGGATTAGGACTGAAGCTTTCTTT.